This TCR beta chain was profiled in a study of cytomegalovirus exposure and HLA in healthy donors. At the level of the study: The use of the same platform for the 110 or so validation repertoires and the 650 to 850 first-cohort repertoires was reported by a later analysis.

Separate from the roughly 700-subject first cohort was the approximately 120-subject validation cohort, to which the donors belonged. Comment on this clone: What it recognizes is unknown.

The method was immunoSEQ multiplex PCR; TCRdb's version includes in-frame clones alone and lacks a portion of them. The data show about 260,000 clones, 90% seen once. The study, taken as a whole, reports: Listed as cytomegalovirus-associated were 150 to 200 TCR beta chains. Specificity for CMV antigens was confirmed in vitro for a few of the CMV-associated chains.

V lost 2 bases and J lost 5, with 21 bases in between. Looked up from germline, CDR1 is SEHNR and CDR2 is FQNEAQ (reference sequence). The CDR3 spans 17 residues. The specimen sequenced was PBMCs. This TCR was recovered from a woman aged 25 to 39 in good health and CMV-seronegative. The chain has TRBV7-9 and TRBJ2-5; a possible D gene is TRBD2 (5 bases). The CDR3: CASSLYGLGVGMETQYF. The CDR3 region has the DNA TGTGCCAGCAGCTTATATGGGCTGGGAGTCGGTATGGAGACCCAGTACTTC. The full variable domain, rest sourced from reference TRBV7-9 and TRBJ2-5, is DTGVSQNPRHKITKRGQNVTFRCDPISEHNRLYWYRQTLGQGPEFLTYFQNEAQLEKSRLLSDRFSAERPKGSFSTLEIQRTEQGDSAMYLCASSLYGLGVGMETQYFGPGTRLLVL.